The clone carrying this TCR beta chain has only a few counts. In TCRdb, the RT-PCR reads were re-called with MiXCR into one record per CDR3 protein. The sample holds some 150,000 distinct CDR3 sequences, over 9.5% seen once. This record belongs to a study of response to subunit inactivated influenza vaccine. The ends lost 6 bases at V and 10 bases at J; junction bases unmatched: 7. This CDR3 region has 14 residues. The same data also went into a second study, on T cells expressing NK-cell markers. As reported in that work: Libraries used 5'RACE template switching adding universal primer site and UMIs.

The specimen comprised CD8+ T cells sorted from PBMCs, sampled roughly 12 days after vaccination. The chain has TRBV12-3 or TRBV12-4 and TRBJ2-1; 12 bases are a match to TRBD2. The TCR originated in a man aged 45-65 years who received an inactivated influenza vaccine. The CDR3 region is CASSRGTSGWEQFF. The CDR3 region has the DNA TGTGCCAGCAGCCGTGGGACTAGCGGGTGGGAGCAGTTCTTC.